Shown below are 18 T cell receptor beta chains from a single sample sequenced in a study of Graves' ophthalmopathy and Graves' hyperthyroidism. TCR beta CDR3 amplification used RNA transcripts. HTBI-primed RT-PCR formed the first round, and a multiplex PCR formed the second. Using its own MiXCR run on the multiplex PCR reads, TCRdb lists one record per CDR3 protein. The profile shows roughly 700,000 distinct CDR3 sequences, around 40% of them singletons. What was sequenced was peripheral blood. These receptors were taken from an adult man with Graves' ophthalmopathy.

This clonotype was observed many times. Here the CDR3 reads CSAAEDVEQYF. In DNA, the CDR3 is TGCAGTGCTGCCGAGGACGTCGAGCAGTACTTC. The chain combines TRBV20-1 with TRBJ2-7; the D is unclear. The V gene lost 5 bases and the J gene lost 6 bases, with 11 bases spanning the gap. Germline CDR1 reads DFQATT; CDR2 reads SNEGSKA (reference sequence). This CDR3 is 11 amino acids long.

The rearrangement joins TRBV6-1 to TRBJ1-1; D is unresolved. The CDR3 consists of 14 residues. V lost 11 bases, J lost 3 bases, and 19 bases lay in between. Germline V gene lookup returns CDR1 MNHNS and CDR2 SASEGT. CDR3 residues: CASSEGGWDTEAFF. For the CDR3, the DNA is TGTGCCTCGAGCGAGGGAGGGTGGGACACTGAAGCTTTCTTT.

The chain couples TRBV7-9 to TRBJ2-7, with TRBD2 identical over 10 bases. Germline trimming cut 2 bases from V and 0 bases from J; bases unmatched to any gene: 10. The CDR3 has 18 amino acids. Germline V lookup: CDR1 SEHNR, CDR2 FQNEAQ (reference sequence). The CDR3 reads CASSLNRRLAGDSYEQYF. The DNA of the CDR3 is TGTGCCAGCAGCTTAAATCGGAGGCTAGCGGGGGACTCCTACGAGCAGTACTTC.

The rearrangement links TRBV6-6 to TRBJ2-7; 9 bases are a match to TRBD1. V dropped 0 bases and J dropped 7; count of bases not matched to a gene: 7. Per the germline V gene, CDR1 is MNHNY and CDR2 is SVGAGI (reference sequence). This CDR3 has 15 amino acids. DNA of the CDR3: TGTGCCAGCAGTTACTCGTTTGGGACAGGGAATGAGCAGTACTTC. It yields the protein CASSYSFGTGNEQYF.

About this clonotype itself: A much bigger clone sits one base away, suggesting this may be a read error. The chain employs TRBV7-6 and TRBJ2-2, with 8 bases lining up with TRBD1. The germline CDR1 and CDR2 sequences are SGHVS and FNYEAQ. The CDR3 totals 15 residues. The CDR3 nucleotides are TGTGCCAGCAAGGGCAGGGGGCGCAGCACCGGGGAGCTGGTTTTT. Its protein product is CASKGRGRSTGELVF.

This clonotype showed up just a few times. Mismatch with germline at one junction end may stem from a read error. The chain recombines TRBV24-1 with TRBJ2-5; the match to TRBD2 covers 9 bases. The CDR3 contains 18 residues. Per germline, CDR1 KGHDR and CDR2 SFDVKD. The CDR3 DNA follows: TGTGCCAGCAGTTACCTCCAACCGGGACTAGCTGGACGGGAGACCCAGTACTTC. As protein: CASSYLQPGLAGRETQYF.

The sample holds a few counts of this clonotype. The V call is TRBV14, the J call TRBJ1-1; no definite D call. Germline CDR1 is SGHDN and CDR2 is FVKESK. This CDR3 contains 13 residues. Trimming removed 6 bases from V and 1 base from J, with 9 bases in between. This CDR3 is CASSFVRNTEAFF. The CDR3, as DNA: TGTGCCAGCAGTTTCGTCCGGAACACTGAAGCTTTCTTT.

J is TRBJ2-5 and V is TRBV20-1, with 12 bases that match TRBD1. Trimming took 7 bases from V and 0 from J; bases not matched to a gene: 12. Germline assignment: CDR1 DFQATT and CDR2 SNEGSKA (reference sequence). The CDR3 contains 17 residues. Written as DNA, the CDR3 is TGCAGTGTTTCACCTCGGGACAGGGGGCCATACCAAGAGACCCAGTACTTC. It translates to CSVSPRDRGPYQETQYF.

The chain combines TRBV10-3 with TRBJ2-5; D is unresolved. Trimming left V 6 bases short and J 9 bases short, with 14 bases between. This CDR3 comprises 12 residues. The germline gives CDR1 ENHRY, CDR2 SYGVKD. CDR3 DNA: TGTGCCATCAGCGGCCTAGATAAAGCCCAGTACTTC. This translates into CAISGLDKAQYF.

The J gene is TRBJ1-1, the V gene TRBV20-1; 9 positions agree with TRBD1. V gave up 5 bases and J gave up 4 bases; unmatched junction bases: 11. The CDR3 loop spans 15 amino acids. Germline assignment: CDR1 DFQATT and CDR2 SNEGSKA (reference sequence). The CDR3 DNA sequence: TGCAGTGCTGGCGGGGACAGGGTGGACAGCACTGAAGCTTTCTTT. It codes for CSAGGDRVDSTEAFF.

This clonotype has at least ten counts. The CDR3 nucleotides read TGTGCCATCAGGATGGCCCCGTCGGCAAATGAAGCTTTCTTT. Its protein is CAIRMAPSANEAFF. The V gene is TRBV10-3, the J gene TRBJ1-1; D gene unclear. CDR3 length: 14 residues. Germline lookup yields CDR1 ENHRY and CDR2 SYGVKD. The V gene lost 6 bases and the J gene lost 7 bases, with 18 bases spanning the gap.

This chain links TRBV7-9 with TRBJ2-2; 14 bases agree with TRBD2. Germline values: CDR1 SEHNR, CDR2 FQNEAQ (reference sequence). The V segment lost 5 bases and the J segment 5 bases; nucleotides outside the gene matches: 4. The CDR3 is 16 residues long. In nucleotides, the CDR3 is TGTGCCAGCAGCGCGAGACTAGCGGGAGGGACCGGGGAGCTGTTTTTT. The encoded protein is CASSARLAGGTGELFF.

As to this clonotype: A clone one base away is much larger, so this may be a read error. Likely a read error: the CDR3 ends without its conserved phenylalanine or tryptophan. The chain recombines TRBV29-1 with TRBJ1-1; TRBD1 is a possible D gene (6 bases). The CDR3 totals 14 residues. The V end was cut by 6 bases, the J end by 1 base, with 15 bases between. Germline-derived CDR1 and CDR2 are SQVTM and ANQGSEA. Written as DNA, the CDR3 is TGCAGCGTCCGATTTATGACAGGGAACACTGAAGCTTTCTCT. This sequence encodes CSVRFMTGNTEAFS.

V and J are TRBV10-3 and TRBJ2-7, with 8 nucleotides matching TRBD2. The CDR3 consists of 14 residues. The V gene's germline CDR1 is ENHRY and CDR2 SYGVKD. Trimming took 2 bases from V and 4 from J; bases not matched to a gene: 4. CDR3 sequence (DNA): TGTGCCATCAGTGAGCCGGGGGGGAGATACGAGCAGTACTTC. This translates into CAISEPGGRYEQYF.

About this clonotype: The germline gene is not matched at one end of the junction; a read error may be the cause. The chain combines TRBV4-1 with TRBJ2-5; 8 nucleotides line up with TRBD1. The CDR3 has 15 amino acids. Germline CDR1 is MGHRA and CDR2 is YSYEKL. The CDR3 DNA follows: TGTGCCAGCGGCGGTGGGTCGACAGGGGTCGAGACCCAGTACTTC. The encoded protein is CASGGGSTGVETQYF.

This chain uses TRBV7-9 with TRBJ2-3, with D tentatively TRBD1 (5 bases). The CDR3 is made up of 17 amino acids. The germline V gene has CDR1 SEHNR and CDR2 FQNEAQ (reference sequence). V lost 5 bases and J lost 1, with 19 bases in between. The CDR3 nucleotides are TGTGCCAGCAGCCGGGCGATCTCGACAGAGGGCACAGATACGCAGTATTTT. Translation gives CASSRAISTEGTDTQYF.

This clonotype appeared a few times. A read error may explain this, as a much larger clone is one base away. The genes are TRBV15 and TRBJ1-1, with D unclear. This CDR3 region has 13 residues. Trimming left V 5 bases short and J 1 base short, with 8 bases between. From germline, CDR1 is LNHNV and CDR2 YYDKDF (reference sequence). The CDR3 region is CATSLTRNTEAFF. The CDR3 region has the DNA TGTGCCACCAGCTTGACCAGGAACACTGAAGCTTTCTTT.

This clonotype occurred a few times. The CDR3 here is CASRTPGTVTYEQYF. CDR3 nucleotides: TGTGCCAGCAGAACTCCCGGGACAGTAACCTACGAGCAGTACTTC. This chain connects TRBV28 to TRBJ2-7; TRBD1 aligns across 7 bases. This CDR3 has 15 residues. Germline V CDR1 and CDR2: MDHEN, SYDVKM. The V gene end was trimmed by 6 bases and the J gene end by 2 bases; junction bases not matched to a gene: 10.